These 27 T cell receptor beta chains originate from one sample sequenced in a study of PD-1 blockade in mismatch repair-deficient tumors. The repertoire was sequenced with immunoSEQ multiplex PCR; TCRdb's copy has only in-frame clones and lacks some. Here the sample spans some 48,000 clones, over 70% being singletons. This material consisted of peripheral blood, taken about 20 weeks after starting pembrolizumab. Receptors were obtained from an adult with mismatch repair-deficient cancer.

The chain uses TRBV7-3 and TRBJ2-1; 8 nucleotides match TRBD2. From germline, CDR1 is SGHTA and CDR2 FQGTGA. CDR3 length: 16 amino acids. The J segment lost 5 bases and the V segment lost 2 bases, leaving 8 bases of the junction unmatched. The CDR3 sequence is CASSLAPTSVDNEQFF. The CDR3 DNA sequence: TGTGCCAGCAGCTTAGCTCCGACTAGCGTAGACAATGAGCAGTTCTTC.

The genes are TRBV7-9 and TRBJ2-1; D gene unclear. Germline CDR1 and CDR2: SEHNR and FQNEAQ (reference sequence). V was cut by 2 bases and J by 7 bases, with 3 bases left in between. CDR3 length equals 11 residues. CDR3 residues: CASSLSNEQFF. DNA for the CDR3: TGTGCCAGCAGCTTAAGTAATGAGCAGTTCTTC.

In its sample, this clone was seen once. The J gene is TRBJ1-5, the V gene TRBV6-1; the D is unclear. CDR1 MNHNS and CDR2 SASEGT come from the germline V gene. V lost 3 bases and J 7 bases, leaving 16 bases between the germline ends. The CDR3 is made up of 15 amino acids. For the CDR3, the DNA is TGTGCCAGCAGTGACTTTGGAGGTTTCGAACAGCCCCAGCATTTT. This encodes CASSDFGGFEQPQHF.

CDR3 sequence: CASSQRGTGREKLFF. CDR3 sequence (DNA): TGCGCCAGCAGCCAGCGAGGGACAGGGAGGGAAAAACTGTTTTTT. V gene TRBV4-3 combines with J gene TRBJ1-4; 9 bases match TRBD1. The CDR3 contains 15 residues. The junction had 7 bases not matched to a gene; V was cut back by 3 bases and J by 8 bases. The germline CDR1 and CDR2 sequences are LGHNA and YSLEER.

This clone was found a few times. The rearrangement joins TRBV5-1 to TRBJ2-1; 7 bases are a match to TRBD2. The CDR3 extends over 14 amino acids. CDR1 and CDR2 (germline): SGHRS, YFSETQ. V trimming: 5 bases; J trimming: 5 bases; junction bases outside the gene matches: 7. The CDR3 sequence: CASSWTRDNNEQFF. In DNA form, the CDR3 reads TGCGCCAGCAGTTGGACTAGAGATAACAATGAGCAGTTCTTC.

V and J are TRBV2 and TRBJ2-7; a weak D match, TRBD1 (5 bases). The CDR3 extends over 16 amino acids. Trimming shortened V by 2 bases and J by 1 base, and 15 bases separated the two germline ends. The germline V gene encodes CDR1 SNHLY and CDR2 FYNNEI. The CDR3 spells CASSEFWGTGSYEQYF. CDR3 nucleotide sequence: TGTGCCAGCAGTGAATTTTGGGGAACAGGTTCCTACGAGCAGTACTTC.

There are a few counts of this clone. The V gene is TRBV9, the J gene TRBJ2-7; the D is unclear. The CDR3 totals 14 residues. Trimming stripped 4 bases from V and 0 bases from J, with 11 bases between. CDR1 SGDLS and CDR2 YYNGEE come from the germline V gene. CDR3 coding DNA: TGTGCCAGCAGCCCCCAGGCGAGCTCCTACGAGCAGTACTTC. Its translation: CASSPQASSYEQYF.

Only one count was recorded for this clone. CDR3 loop: CASSQQTVMMDYTF. The CDR3 DNA reads TGTGCCAGCAGTCAGCAGACAGTTATGATGGACTACACCTTC. The chain couples TRBV6-5 to TRBJ1-2, with a tentative D call TRBD1 (5 bases). The length of the CDR3 is 14 residues. Germline assignment: CDR1 MNHEY and CDR2 SVGAGI. V gave up 5 bases and J gave up 10 bases, with 20 bases separating them.

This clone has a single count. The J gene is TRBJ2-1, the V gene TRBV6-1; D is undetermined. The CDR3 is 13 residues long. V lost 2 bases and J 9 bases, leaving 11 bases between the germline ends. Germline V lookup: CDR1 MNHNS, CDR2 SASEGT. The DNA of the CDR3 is TGTGCCAGCAGTGAAATAGCCAAGGCTGAGCAGTTCTTC. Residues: CASSEIAKAEQFF.

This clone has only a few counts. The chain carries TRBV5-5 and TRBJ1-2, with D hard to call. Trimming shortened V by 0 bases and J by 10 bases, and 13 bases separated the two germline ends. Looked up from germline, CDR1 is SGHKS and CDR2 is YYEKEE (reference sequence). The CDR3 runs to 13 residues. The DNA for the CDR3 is TGTGCCAGCAGCTTGGTTCCGACGTCCCCCTACACCTTC. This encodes CASSLVPTSPYTF.

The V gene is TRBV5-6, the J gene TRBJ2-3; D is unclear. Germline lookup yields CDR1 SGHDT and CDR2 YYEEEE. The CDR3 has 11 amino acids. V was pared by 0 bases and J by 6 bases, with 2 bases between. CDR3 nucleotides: TGTGCCAGCAGCTTGGCTGATACGCAGTATTTT. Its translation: CASSLADTQYF.

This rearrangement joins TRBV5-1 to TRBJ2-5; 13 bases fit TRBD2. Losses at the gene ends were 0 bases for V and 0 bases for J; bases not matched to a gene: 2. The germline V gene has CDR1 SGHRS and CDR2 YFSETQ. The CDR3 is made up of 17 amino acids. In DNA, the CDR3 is TGCGCCAGCAGCTTGGTACTAGCGGGAGGGAACCAAGAGACCCAGTACTTC. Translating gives CASSLVLAGGNQETQYF.

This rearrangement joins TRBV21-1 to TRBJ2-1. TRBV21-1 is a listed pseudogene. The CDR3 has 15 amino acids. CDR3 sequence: CASSKVVTFHNEQFF. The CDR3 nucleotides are TGTGCCAGCAGCAAAGTAGTGACGTTTCACAATGAGCAGTTCTTC.

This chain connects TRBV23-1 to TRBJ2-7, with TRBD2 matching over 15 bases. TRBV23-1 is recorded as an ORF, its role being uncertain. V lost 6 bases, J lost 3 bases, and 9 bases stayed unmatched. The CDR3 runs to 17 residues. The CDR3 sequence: CASRRGTSGRPIYEQYF. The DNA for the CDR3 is TGCGCCAGCAGACGCGGGACTAGCGGGAGGCCCATCTACGAGCAGTACTTC.

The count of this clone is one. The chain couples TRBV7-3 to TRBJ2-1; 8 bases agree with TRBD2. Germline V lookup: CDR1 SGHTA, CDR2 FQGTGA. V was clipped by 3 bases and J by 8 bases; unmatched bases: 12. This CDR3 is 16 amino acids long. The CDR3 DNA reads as TGTGCCAGCAGCTTGGGTACAGGCGGGAGGCACCATGAGCAGTTCTTC. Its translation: CASSLGTGGRHHEQFF.

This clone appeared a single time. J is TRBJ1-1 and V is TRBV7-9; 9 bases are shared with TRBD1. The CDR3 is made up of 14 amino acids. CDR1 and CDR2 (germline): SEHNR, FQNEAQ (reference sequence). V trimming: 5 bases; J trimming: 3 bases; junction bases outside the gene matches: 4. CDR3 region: CASSHWTGDTEAFF. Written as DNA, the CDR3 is TGTGCCAGCAGCCATTGGACAGGGGACACTGAAGCTTTCTTT.

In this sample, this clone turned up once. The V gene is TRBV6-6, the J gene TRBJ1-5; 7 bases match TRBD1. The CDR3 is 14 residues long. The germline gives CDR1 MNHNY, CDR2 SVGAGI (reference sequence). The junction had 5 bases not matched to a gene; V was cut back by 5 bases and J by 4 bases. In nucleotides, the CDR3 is TGTGCCAGCAGTGGACAGGTTGGAAATCAGCCCCAGCATTTT. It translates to CASSGQVGNQPQHF.

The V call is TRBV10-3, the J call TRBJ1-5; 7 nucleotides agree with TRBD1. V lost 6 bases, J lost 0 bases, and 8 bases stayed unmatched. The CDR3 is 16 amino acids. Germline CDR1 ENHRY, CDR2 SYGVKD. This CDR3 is CAISETGRFSNQPQHF. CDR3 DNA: TGTGCCATCAGCGAGACAGGGAGGTTTAGCAATCAGCCCCAGCATTTT.

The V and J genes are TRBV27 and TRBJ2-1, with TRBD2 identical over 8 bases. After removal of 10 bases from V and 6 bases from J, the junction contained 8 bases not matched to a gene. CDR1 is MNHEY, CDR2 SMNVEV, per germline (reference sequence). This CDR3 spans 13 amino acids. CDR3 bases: TGTGCCACCGCGGGAGGACCTGGCAATGAGCAGTTCTTC. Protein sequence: CATAGGPGNEQFF.

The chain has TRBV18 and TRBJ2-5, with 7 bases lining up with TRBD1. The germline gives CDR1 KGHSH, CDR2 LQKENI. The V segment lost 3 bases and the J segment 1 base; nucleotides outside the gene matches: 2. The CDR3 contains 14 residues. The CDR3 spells CASSPGTAQETQYF. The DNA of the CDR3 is TGTGCCAGCTCACCGGGGACAGCCCAAGAGACCCAGTACTTC.

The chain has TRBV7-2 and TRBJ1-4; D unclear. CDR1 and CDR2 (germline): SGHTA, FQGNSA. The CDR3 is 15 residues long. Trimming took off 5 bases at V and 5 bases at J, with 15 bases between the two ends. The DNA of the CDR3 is TGTGCCAGCAGCCCCCAGCGGGTGTTAAATGAAAAACTGTTTTTT. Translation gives CASSPQRVLNEKLFF.

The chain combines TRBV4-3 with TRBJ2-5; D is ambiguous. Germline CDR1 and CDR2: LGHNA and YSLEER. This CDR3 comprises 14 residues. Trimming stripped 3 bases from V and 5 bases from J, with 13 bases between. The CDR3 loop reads CASSQSYVRETQYF. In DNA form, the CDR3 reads TGCGCCAGCAGCCAGTCCTACGTTCGGGAGACCCAGTACTTC.

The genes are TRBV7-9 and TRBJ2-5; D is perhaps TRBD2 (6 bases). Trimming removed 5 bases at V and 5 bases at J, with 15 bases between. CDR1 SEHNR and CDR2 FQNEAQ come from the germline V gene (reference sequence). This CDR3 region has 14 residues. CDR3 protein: CASSLLRGAETQYF. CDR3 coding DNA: TGTGCCAGCAGCCTACTACGCGGGGCGGAGACCCAGTACTTC.

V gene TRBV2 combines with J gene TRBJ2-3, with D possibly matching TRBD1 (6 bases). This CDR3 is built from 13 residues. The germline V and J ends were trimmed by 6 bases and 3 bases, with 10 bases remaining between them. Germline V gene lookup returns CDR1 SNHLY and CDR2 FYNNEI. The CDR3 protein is CASRLGQTDTQYF. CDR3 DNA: TGTGCCAGCAGACTAGGACAGACAGATACGCAGTATTTT.

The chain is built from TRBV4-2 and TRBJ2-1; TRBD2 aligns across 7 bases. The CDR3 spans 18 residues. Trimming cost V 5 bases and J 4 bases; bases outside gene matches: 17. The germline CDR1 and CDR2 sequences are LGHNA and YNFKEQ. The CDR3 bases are TGTGCCAGCAGCAACCAGCCTGGGGCTAGCGGATATTACAATGAGCAGTTCTTC. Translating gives CASSNQPGASGYYNEQFF.

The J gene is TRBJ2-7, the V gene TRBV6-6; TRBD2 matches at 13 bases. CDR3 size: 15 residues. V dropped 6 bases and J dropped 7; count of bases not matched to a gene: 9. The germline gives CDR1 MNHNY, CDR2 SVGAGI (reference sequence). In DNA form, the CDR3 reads TGTGCCAGCAGCGGTACTAGCGGGAGGGGTCATGAGCAGTACTTC. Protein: CASSGTSGRGHEQYF.

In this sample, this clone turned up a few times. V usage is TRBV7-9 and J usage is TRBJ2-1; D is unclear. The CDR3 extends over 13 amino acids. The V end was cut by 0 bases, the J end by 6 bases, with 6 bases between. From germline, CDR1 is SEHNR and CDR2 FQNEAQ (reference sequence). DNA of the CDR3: TGTGCCAGCAGCTTAGCTAGGGTCAATGAGCAGTTCTTC. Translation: CASSLARVNEQFF.